These T cell receptor beta chains were read from a single sample in a study of blood T cell repertoires in COVID-19. The table came from immunoSEQ multiplex PCR; TCRdb's copy has only in-frame clones and leaves some out. The sample includes more than 300,000 clones, 85% to 95% of them seen just once. The sequenced material came from PBMCs or T cells enriched from blood (not recorded which). The receptors derive from a woman between 25 and 40 years old who had been exposed to COVID-19. Each CDR3 is given with its conserved first and last residue. The D gene is left open where the match is weak.

D	V	CDR3
TRBD1	TRBV4-3	CASSQDYGQGLMYGYTF
NA	TRBV11-2	CASSLDAGAFTEAFF
NA	TRBV11-2	CASSLEWGRTMPEAFF
NA	TRBV9	CASSAGLPRINEKLFF
NA	TRBV27	CASSLRGRPYEQYF
TRBD1	TRBV13	CASSSRQGAIYGYTF
NA	TRBV28	CASEYRGRDGYTF
NA	TRBV28	CASSPKNTGELFF
TRBD2	TRBV5-1	CASSRASGASSTDTQYF
NA	TRBV7-9	CASSPPQTGEAFF
TRBD1	TRBV7-9	CASSSVKDRPPGANVLTF
TRBD1	TRBV7-2	CASSSRTGGYTF
TRBD1	TRBV27	CASSSGTGASNYGYTF
TRBD1	TRBV27	CASSLSDEVVRGPNEQFF
NA	TRBV5-6	CASSLSGGEPQHF
NA	TRBV19	CASRRRDQETQYF
TRBD1	TRBV7-6	CASSLEWDRVAYEQYF